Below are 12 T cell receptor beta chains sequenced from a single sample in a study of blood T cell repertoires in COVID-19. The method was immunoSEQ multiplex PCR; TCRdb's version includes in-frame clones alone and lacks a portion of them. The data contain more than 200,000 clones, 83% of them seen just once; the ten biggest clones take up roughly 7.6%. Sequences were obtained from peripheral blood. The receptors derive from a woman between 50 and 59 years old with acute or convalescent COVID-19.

In DNA, the CDR3 is TGCGCCAGCAGCTTGTCGGACAGGCGCCTGGGGGAGACCCAGTACTTC. Translating it yields CASSLSDRRLGETQYF. The chain couples TRBV5-1 to TRBJ2-5, with TRBD1 matching over 7 bases. The CDR3 is 16 residues long. Germline V CDR1 and CDR2: SGHRS, YFSETQ. The V and J ends lost 1 base and 5 bases, in that order; junction bases with no gene match: 11.

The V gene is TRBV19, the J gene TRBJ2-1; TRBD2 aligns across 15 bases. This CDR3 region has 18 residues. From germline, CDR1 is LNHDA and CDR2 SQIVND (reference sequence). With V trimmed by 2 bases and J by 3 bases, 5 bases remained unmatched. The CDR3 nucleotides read TGTGCCAGTAGTATACTGGGACTAGCGGGAGGAAACTACAATGAGCAGTTCTTC. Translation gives CASSILGLAGGNYNEQFF. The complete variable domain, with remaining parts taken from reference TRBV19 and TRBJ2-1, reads DGGITQSPKYLFRKEGQNVTLSCEQNLNHDAMYWYRQDPGQGLRLIYYSQIVNDFQKGDIAEGYSVSREKKESFPLTVTSAQKNPTAFYLCASSILGLAGGNYNEQFFGPGTRLTVL.

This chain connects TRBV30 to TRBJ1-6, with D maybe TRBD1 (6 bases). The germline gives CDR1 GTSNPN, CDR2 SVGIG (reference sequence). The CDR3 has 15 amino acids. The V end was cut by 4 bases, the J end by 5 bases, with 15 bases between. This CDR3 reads CAWTRRDTDNSPLHF. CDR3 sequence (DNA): TGTGCCTGGACCCGTCGGGACACCGATAATTCACCCCTCCACTTT.

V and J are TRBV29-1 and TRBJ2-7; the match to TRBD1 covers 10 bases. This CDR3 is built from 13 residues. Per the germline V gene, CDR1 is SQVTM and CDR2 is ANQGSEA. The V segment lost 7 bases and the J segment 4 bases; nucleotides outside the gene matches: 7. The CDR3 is CSACRDRGYEQYF. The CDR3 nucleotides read TGCAGCGCATGCCGGGACAGGGGTTACGAGCAGTACTTC.

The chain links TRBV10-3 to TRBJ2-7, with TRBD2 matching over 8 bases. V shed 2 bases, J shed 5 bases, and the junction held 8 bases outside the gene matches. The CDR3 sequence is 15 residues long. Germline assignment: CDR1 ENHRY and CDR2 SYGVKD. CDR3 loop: CAISEVTSGDNEQYF. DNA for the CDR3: TGTGCCATCAGTGAGGTAACTAGCGGAGACAACGAGCAGTACTTC.

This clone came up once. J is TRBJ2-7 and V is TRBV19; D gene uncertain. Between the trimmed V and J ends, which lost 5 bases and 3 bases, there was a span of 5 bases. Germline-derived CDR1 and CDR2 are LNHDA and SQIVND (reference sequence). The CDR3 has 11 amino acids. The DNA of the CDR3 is TGTGCCAGTAGTTCCCTCTACGAGCAGTACTTC. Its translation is CASSSLYEQYF.

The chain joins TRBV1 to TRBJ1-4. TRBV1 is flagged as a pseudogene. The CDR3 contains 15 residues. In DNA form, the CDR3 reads TGCACCAGCAGCCAAGATCAAGCAACTGGTGAAAAACTGTTTTTT. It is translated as CTSSQDQATGEKLFF.

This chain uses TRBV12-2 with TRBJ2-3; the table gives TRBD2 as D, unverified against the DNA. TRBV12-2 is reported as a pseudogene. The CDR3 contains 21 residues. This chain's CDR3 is CASRLVGGTSGRVAWTDTQYF. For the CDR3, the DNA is TGTGCAAGTCGCTTAGTTGGCGGTACTAGCGGGAGGGTGGCTTGGACAGATACGCAGTATTTT.

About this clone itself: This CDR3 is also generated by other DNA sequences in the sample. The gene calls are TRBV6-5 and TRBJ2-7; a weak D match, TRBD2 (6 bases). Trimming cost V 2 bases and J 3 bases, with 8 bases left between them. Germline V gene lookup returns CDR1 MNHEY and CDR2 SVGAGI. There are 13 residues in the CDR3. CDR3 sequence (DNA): TGTGCCAGCAGTTACGGGCGGGGCTACGAGCAGTACTTC. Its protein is CASSYGRGYEQYF.

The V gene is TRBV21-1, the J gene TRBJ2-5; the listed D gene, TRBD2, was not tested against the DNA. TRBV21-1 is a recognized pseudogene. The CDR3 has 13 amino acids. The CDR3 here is CASSKVRGETQYF. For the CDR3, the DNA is TGTGCCAGCAGCAAAGTCAGAGGAGAGACCCAGTACTTC.

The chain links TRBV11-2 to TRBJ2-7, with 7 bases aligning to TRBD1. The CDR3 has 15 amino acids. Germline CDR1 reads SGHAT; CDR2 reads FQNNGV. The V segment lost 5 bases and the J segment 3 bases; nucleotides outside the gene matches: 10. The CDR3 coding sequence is TGTGCCAGCAGCCTTACCGACAGGGTGTTCTACGAGCAGTACTTC. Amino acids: CASSLTDRVFYEQYF.

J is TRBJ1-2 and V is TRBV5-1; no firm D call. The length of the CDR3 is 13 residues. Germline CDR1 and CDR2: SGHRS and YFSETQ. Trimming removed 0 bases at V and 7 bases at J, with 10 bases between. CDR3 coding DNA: TGCGCCAGCAGCTTGGAGCAGGAAAGTGGCTACACCTTC. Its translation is CASSLEQESGYTF.